This is a list of T cell receptor beta chains from one sample in a study of PD-L1 blockade in urothelial cancer. This table comes from immunoSEQ multiplex PCR, and its TCRdb copy is limited to in-frame clones, with some not included. The sample lists around 19,000 clones; approximately 83% were seen once. The sequencing here drew on PBMCs, taken around atezolizumab (anti-PD-L1) treatment. The receptors here all came from a man between 50 and 59 years old with urothelial cancer. CDR3s include the opening cysteine and the closing phenylalanine or tryptophan. A D gene is named only where the DNA matches it firmly. Only some rows state a clone size, as once, few, many or a class for expanded clones.

TRBV18,-,-,TRBJ2-6,CASSPGSSGANVLTF,TGTGCCAGCTCGCCAGGGAGCTCTGGGGCCAACGTCCTGACTTTC
TRBV25-1,-,-,TRBJ1-2,CATSPRGDYGYTF,TGTGCCACCTCCCCCAGGGGAGACTATGGCTACACCTTC
TRBV2,-,-,TRBJ1-5,CASSANRRGSNQPQHF,TGTGCCAGCAGTGCGAACCGGAGGGGAAGCAATCAGCCCCAGCATTTT
TRBV9,-,-,TRBJ2-6,CASSVVAQGPGANVLTF,TGTGCCAGCAGCGTAGTAGCACAGGGCCCCGGGGCCAACGTCCTGACTTTC
TRBV11-3,-,TRBD1,TRBJ2-3,CASSRTGLSTDTQYF,TGTGCCAGCAGCCGGACAGGCCTTAGCACAGATACGCAGTATTTT
TRBV25-1,-,TRBD1,TRBJ2-7,CASSESPGQGFSYEQYF,TGTGCCAGCAGTGAATCGCCGGGACAGGGATTCTCCTACGAGCAGTACTTC
TRBV27,-,-,TRBJ1-5,CASTPRGGQYSNQPQHF,TGTGCCAGCACCCCACGCGGAGGTCAGTATAGCAATCAGCCCCAGCATTTT
TRBV28,-,TRBD1,TRBJ1-5,CASSPLDRAQPQHF,TGTGCCAGCAGCCCTCTAGACAGGGCTCAGCCCCAGCATTTT
TRBV5-1,-,TRBD2,TRBJ2-3,CASSSRTSGIADTQYF,TGCGCCAGCAGCTCCAGGACTAGCGGGATTGCAGATACGCAGTATTTT
TRBV9,-,-,TRBJ1-2,CASSVGRQPPPYGYTF,TGTGCCAGCAGCGTAGGGCGACAGCCGCCGCCCTATGGCTACACCTTC
TRBV9,-,TRBD2,TRBJ2-7,CASSAGLGLPYEQYF,TGTGCCAGCAGCGCGGGACTAGGTCTCCCCTACGAGCAGTACTTC
TRBV7-2,-,-,TRBJ2-1,CASSLAPISYNEQFF,TGTGCCAGCAGCTTGGCACCGATAAGCTACAATGAGCAGTTCTTC
TRBV7-8,-,-,TRBJ1-1,CASSYPLGGSGTEAFF,TGTGCCAGCAGCTACCCCTTGGGGGGTTCTGGCACTGAAGCTTTCTTT
TRBV10-2,-,TRBD2,TRBJ2-3,CASSVTSGGSTDTQYF,TGCGCCAGCAGCGTGACTAGCGGGGGAAGCACAGATACGCAGTATTTT
TRBV5-4,-,-,TRBJ2-5,CASSAPWGEQETQYF,TGTGCCAGCAGCGCGCCTTGGGGGGAACAAGAGACCCAGTACTTC
TRBV4-2,few,TRBD2,TRBJ2-7,CASSQGTSSGSTYEQYF,TGTGCCAGCAGCCAAGGAACATCTAGCGGGAGTACCTACGAGCAGTACTTC
TRBV5-1,-,-,TRBJ1-1,CASSSSGPRGNTEAFF,TGCGCCAGCAGCTCCTCGGGCCCCAGGGGGAACACTGAAGCTTTCTTT
TRBV7-9,-,-,TRBJ1-2,CASSPPGSSVGYTF,TGTGCCAGCAGCCCTCCCGGGTCGAGCGTTGGCTACACCTTC
TRBV7-3,-,-,TRBJ2-3,CASSSGQIRVDTQYF,TGTGCCAGCAGCTCCGGACAGATCCGGGTAGATACGCAGTATTTT
TRBV13,few,-,TRBJ1-1,CASSGRDSNTEAFF,TGTGCCAGCAGCGGGCGGGACTCAAACACTGAAGCTTTCTTT
TRBV5-1,-,TRBD2,TRBJ2-2,CASRLTSGGPTGELFF,TGCGCCAGCAGACTCACTAGCGGGGGGCCCACCGGGGAGCTGTTTTTT
TRBV9,-,TRBD2,TRBJ2-5,CASSVGTSGMETQYF,TGTGCCAGCAGCGTGGGGACTAGCGGGATGGAGACCCAGTACTTC
TRBV28,once,-,TRBJ1-3,CASSSRLRTTGNTIYF,TGTGCCAGCAGTTCCCGCCTCCGGACAACTGGAAACACCATATATTTT
TRBV5-5,-,TRBD1,TRBJ2-3,CASRLLGQGIDTQYF,TGTGCCAGCAGACTGCTTGGACAGGGGATCGATACGCAGTATTTT
TRBV5-6,-,TRBD1,TRBJ1-3,CASSYQSTGARYNTIYF,TGTGCCAGCAGCTACCAATCGACAGGGGCACGTTACAACACCATATATTTT
TRBV6-1,-,-,TRBJ1-1,CASSALYTEAFF,TGTGCCAGCAGCGCGTTATACACTGAAGCTTTCTTT
TRBV15,-,TRBD1,TRBJ1-4,CATSPGTGGEKLFF,TGTGCCACCAGCCCCGGGACAGGGGGTGAAAAACTGTTTTTT
TRBV2,few,TRBD2,TRBJ2-5,CASSVVGGRAQETQYF,TGTGCCAGCAGTGTGGTAGGCGGGAGGGCCCAAGAGACCCAGTACTTC
TRBV6-5,-,TRBD1,TRBJ1-1,CASYRGLEAFF,TGTGCCAGCTACAGGGGGCTTGAAGCTTTCTTT
TRBV10-3,-,TRBD2,TRBJ2-1,CAISGTSGDHEQFF,TGTGCCATCAGTGGGACTAGCGGGGATCACGAGCAGTTCTTC
TRBV27,-,-,TRBJ2-5,CASSLGNQETQYF,TGTGCCAGCAGTTTAGGTAATCAGGAGACCCAGTACTTC
TRBV15,-,TRBD1,TRBJ2-7,CATPTGTESYEQYF,TGTGCCACGCCGACCGGGACAGAGAGCTACGAGCAGTACTTC
TRBV5-1,-,TRBD1,TRBJ2-3,CASSFGGQGATDTQYF,TGCGCCAGCAGCTTTGGAGGACAGGGGGCAACAGATACGCAGTATTTT
TRBV19,-,-,TRBJ2-5,CASDSGGRQETQYF,TGTGCCAGCGATTCGGGGGGCCGGCAAGAGACCCAGTACTTC
TRBV5-6,few,TRBD1,TRBJ1-5,CASSFRGPNQPQHF,TGTGCCAGCAGCTTCAGGGGGCCTAATCAGCCCCAGCATTTT
TRBV15,-,TRBD1,TRBJ1-3,CATSWTGVSGNTIYF,TGTGCCACCAGCTGGACAGGGGTCTCTGGAAACACCATATATTTT
TRBV4-1,-,-,TRBJ2-3,CASSPGVQRANTDTQYF,TGCGCCAGCAGCCCCGGAGTTCAGCGGGCGAACACAGATACGCAGTATTTT
TRBV28,few,-,TRBJ1-2,CASTLGVNYGYTF,TGTGCCAGCACCCTAGGGGTCAACTATGGCTACACCTTC
TRBV5-6,once,TRBD2,TRBJ2-7,CASSPGTSHYEQYF,TGTGCCAGCAGCCCCGGGACTAGCCACTACGAGCAGTACTTC
TRBV7-6,once,-,TRBJ2-2,CASSSGIENTGELFF,TGTGCCAGCAGTTCCGGGATCGAGAACACCGGGGAGCTGTTTTTT
TRBV5-1,-,TRBD1,TRBJ1-1,CASSFTGGNTEAFF,TGCGCCAGCAGCTTCACAGGGGGGAACACTGAAGCTTTCTTT
TRBV5-1,-,-,TRBJ1-1,CASSSGIEAFF,TGCGCCAGCAGCTCCGGTATCGAAGCTTTCTTT
TRBV2,-,-,TRBJ1-2,CASSESGGSGGYTF,TGTGCCAGCAGTGAATCGGGGGGGAGTGGTGGCTACACCTTC
TRBV2,-,TRBD1,TRBJ1-5,CASSTQGAGGRQPQHF,TGTGCCAGCAGTACACAGGGGGCTGGGGGGCGTCAGCCCCAGCATTTT
TRBV6-1,-,TRBD2,TRBJ2-7,CASSKAGERSYEQYF,TGTGCCAGCAGTAAAGCGGGAGAAAGATCCTACGAGCAGTACTTC
TRBV10-3,-,TRBD2,TRBJ2-1,CAISESGLAGGLEQFF,TGTGCCATCAGTGAGTCGGGGCTAGCGGGGGGGCTTGAGCAGTTCTTC
TRBV19,once,TRBD2,TRBJ2-7,CASRISGSGAYEQYF,TGTGCCAGTAGAATTAGCGGGAGTGGGGCCTACGAGCAGTACTTC
TRBV5-1,few,-,TRBJ1-1,CASSLEAGRLAEAFF,TGCGCCAGCAGCTTGGAGGCGGGGAGGCTAGCTGAAGCTTTCTTT
TRBV5-1,few,TRBD1,TRBJ1-2,CASSLAWQVITRGRTIGYTF,TGCGCCAGCAGCTTGGCCTGGCAGGTAATCACCAGGGGGCGTACTATTGGCTACACCTTC
TRBV7-2,-,TRBD1,TRBJ1-1,CASSTYRGGTEAFF,TGTGCCAGCAGCACCTACAGGGGTGGGACTGAAGCTTTCTTT
TRBV10-3,-,-,TRBJ2-2,CAISGGGGTGELFF,TGTGCCATCAGTGGTGGCGGAGGCACCGGGGAGCTGTTTTTT
TRBV6-6,few,TRBD2,TRBJ2-2,CASSRTSGGPELFF,TGTGCCAGCAGCAGGACTAGCGGGGGGCCAGAGCTGTTTTTT
TRBV7-2,-,TRBD1,TRBJ1-2,CASSPRGSNYGYTF,TGTGCCAGCAGCCCCAGGGGGAGCAACTATGGCTACACCTTC
TRBV5-4,-,TRBD2,TRBJ2-1,CASRRTSGHNEQFF,TGTGCCAGCAGAAGGACTAGCGGTCACAATGAGCAGTTCTTC
TRBV11-2,-,-,TRBJ1-2,CASSLADRNYGYTF,TGTGCCAGCAGCTTAGCCGACAGGAACTATGGCTACACCTTC
TRBV7-2,-,-,TRBJ2-5,CASSLGQGETQYF,TGTGCCAGCAGCTTAGGTCAGGGGGAGACCCAGTACTTC
TRBV29-1,-,TRBD1,TRBJ1-2,CSVHDRGVDGYTF,TGCAGCGTCCACGACAGGGGAGTCGATGGCTACACCTTC
TRBV5-1,-,-,TRBJ2-1,CASSPIAGSSYNEQFF,TGCGCCAGCAGCCCCATCGCGGGGAGCTCCTACAATGAGCAGTTCTTC